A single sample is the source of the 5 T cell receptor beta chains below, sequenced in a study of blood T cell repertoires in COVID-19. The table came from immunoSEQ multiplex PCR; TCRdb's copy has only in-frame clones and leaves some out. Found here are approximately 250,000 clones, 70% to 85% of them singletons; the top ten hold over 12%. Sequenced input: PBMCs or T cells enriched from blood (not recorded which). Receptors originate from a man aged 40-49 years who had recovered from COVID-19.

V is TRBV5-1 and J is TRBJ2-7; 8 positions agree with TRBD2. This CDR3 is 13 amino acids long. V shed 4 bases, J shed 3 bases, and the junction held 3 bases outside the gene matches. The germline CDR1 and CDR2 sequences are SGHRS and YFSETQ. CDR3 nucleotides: TGCGCCAGCAGCACGGGAGGGAACTACGAGCAGTACTTC. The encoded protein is CASSTGGNYEQYF.

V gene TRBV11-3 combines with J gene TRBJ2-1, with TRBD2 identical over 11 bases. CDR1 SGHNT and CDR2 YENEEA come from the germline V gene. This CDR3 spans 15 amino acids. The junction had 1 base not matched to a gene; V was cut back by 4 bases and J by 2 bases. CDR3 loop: CASSSGLAAYNEQFF. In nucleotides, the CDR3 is TGTGCCAGCAGCTCGGGACTAGCGGCCTACAATGAGCAGTTCTTC.

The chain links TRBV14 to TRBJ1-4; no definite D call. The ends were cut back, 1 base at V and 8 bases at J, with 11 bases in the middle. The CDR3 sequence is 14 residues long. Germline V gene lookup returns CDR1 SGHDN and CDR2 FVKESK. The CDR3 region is CASSQGVRGEKLFF. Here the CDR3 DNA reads TGTGCCAGCAGCCAAGGCGTCCGAGGAGAAAAACTGTTTTTT.

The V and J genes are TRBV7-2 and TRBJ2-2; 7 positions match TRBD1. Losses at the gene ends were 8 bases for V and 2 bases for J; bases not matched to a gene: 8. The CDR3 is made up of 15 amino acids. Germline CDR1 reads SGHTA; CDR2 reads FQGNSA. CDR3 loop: CASGPGTANTGELFF. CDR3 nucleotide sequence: TGTGCCAGCGGGCCCGGGACAGCTAACACCGGGGAGCTGTTTTTT.

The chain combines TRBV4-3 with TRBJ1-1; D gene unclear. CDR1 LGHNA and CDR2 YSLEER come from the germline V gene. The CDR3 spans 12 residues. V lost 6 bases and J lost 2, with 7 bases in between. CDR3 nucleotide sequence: TGCGCCAGCAGATCAAGCAACACTGAAGCTTTCTTT. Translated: CASRSSNTEAFF.